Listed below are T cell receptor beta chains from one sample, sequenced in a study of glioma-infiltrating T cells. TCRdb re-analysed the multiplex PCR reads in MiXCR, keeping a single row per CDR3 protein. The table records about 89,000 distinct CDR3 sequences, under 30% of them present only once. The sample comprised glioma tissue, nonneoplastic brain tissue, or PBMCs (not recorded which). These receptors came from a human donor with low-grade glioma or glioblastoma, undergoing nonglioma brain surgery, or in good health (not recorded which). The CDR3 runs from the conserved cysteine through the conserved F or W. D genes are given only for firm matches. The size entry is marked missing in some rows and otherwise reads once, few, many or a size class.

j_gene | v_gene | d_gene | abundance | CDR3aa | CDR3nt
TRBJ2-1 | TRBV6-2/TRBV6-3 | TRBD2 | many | CASRTGRAGAGNEQFF | TGTGCCAGCAGAACGGGGAGGGCGGGAGCCGGCAATGAGCAGTTCTTC
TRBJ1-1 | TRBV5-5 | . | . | CASSRVWDIMNTEAFF | TGTGCCAGCAGCAGGGTGTGGGATATAATGAACACTGAAGCTTTCTTT
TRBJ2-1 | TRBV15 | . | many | CATSVITAGGRMQFF | TGTGCCACCAGCGTCATAACAGCCGGAGGTCGGATGCAGTTCTTC
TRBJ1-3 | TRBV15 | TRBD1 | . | CATSSTTGTGNTIYF | TGTGCCACCAGCAGTACGACAGGGACGGGAAACACCATATATTTT
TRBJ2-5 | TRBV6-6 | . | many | CASSYFGGKGETQYF | TGTGCCAGCAGTTACTTCGGAGGGAAGGGAGAGACCCAGTACTTC
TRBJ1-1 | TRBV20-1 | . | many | CSARPGAVGEAFF | TGCAGTGCTAGGCCCGGGGCAGTAGGTGAAGCTTTCTTT
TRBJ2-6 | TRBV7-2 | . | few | CASSPQTGRGANVLTF | TGTGCCAGCAGCCCCCAGACAGGGAGGGGGGCCAACGTCCTGACTTTC
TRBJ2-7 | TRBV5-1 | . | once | CASSQSTGLGVYEQYF | TGCGCCAGCAGCCAGAGCACAGGGTTAGGGGTCTACGAGCAGTACTTC
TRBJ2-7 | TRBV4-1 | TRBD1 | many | CASSQEDRAYEQYF | TGCGCCAGCAGCCAAGAGGACAGGGCCTACGAGCAGTACTTC
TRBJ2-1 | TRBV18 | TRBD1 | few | CASSPPGTGSYNEQFF | TGTGCCAGCTCACCACCCGGGACAGGCTCCTACAATGAGCAGTTCTTC
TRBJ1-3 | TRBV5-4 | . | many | CASSRRGDGGNTIYF | TGTGCCAGCAGCCGGAGGGGGGATGGTGGAAACACCATATATTTT
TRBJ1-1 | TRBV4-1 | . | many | CASSQLRGGGYTEAFF | TGCGCCAGCAGCCAACTCCGGGGGGGGGGTTACACTGAAGCTTTCTTT
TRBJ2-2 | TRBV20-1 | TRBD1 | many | CSARGLQGRTGELFF | TGCAGTGCTAGAGGGTTACAGGGGCGCACCGGGGAGCTGTTTTTT
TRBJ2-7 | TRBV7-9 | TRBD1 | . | CASSLGTGNGEQYF | TGTGCCAGCAGCTTAGGGACAGGGAACGGGGAGCAGTACTTC
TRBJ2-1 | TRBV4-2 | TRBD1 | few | CASSQTRGWNNEQFF | TGTGCCAGCAGCCAAACCAGGGGGTGGAACAATGAGCAGTTCTTC
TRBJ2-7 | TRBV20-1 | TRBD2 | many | CSASGTSEVSEQYF | TGCAGTGCTAGTGGGACTAGCGAGGTGAGCGAGCAGTACTTC
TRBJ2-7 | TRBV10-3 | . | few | CAISVIGRSYEQYF | TGTGCCATCAGTGTGATAGGACGGAGCTACGAGCAGTACTTC
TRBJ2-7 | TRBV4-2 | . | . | CASSQELAREQYF | TGTGCCAGCAGCCAAGAGTTGGCCCGCGAGCAGTACTTC
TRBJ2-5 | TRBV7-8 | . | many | CASRPALGTQYF | TGTGCCAGCAGACCAGCGTTAGGGACCCAGTACTTC
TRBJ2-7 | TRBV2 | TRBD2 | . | CASRPSGAYGQYF | TGTGCCAGCAGGCCTAGCGGGGCCTACGGGCAGTACTTC
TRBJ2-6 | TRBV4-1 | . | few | CASSQVGLGISGANVLTF | TGCGCCAGCAGCCAAGTAGGTTTGGGGATCTCTGGGGCCAACGTCCTGACTTTC
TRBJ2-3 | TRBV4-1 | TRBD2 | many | CASSPSYTSGRTDTQYF | TGCGCCAGCAGCCCCTCCTACACTAGCGGGAGGACAGATACGCAGTATTTT
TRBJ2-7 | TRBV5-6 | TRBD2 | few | CASSSRGAKGEQYF | TGTGCCAGCAGCTCGCGGGGGGCGAAGGGCGAGCAGTACTTC
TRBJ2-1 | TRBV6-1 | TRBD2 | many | CASSPGLAGGNNEQFF | TGTGCCAGCAGTCCCGGACTAGCGGGAGGAAATAATGAGCAGTTCTTC
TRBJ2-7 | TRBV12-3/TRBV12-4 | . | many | CASSLRMVYEQYF | TGTGCCAGCAGTTTACGGATGGTCTACGAGCAGTACTTC
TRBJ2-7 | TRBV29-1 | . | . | CSVEGTVHEQYF | TGCAGCGTTGAAGGGACAGTGCACGAGCAGTACTTC
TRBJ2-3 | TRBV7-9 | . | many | CASSLGDSTDTQYF | TGTGCCAGCAGCTTAGGGGACAGCACAGATACGCAGTATTTT
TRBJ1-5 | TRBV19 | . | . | CASSMSFGRPENQPQHF | TGTGCCAGTAGTATGTCATTCGGGAGGCCAGAAAATCAGCCCCAGCATTTT
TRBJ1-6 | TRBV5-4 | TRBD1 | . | CASSPGTANSPLHF | TGTGCCAGCAGCCCAGGGACAGCGAATTCACCCCTCCACTTT
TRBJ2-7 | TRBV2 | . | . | CASSDPRGFEQYF | TGTGCCAGCAGTGATCCGAGGGGGTTCGAGCAGTACTTC